One sample yielded the 27 T cell receptor beta chains listed below, sequenced in a study of T cell repertoires in aging, cancer and after chemotherapy (dated by TCRdb to about 2019). Instrument used: Illumina MiSeq. Using a mixed TRB-A/B primer pool, multiplex touch-down PCR amplified rearranged TRB sequences covering the V, D and J segments. The public reads were quality trimmed at Q25 with fastp and then assembled into clones with MiXCR by TCRdb, keeping productive beta chains. Under each unique CDR3 protein, matching rows form one entry showing the most common genes and DNA. The sample records some 4,000 distinct CDR3 sequences, less than 45% of which are singletons. The top ten clones comprise less than 80% of the sample. TCR beta rearrangements were amplified from genomic DNA extracted from peripheral blood rather than from sorted cells or RNA. Source material: blood. All receptors come from a human donor with a solid tumor.

This chain uses TRBV4-3 with TRBJ2-1, with D uncertain. This CDR3 contains 14 residues. V was shortened by 6 bases and J by 6 bases, with 15 bases between the two germline ends. The germline gives CDR1 LGHNA, CDR2 YSLEER. The CDR3 nucleotides are TGCGCCAGCAGACTCCACCAGGCCCTCAATGAGCAGTTCTTC. Translation gives CASRLHQALNEQFF.

This clonotype is judged medium-sized (0.01 to 0.1%). This rearrangement joins TRBV18 to TRBJ1-5, with D maybe TRBD1 (5 bases). From germline, CDR1 is KGHSH and CDR2 LQKENI. Trimming left V 1 base short and J 4 bases short, with 8 bases between. CDR3 size: 14 residues. The CDR3 DNA is TGTGCCAGCTCACCACGGGGGGGGAATCAGCCCCAGCATTTT. Translated: CASSPRGGNQPQHF.

This chain joins TRBV5-4 and TRBJ1-1, with D perhaps matching TRBD1 (6 bases). Per germline, CDR1 SGHNT and CDR2 YYREEE (reference sequence). The CDR3 totals 14 residues. Between the trimmed V and J ends, which lost 0 bases and 2 bases, there was a span of 8 bases. The CDR3 DNA follows: TGTGCCAGCAGCTTGGTACAGGGTAACACTGAAGCTTTCTTT. Translating gives CASSLVQGNTEAFF. Based on the CDR3 plus reference TRBV5-4 and TRBJ1-1, the full variable domain is ETGVTQSPTHLIKTRGQQVTLRCSSQSGHNTVSWYQQALGQGPQFIFQYYREEENGRGNFPPRFSGLQFPNYSSELNVNALELDDSALYLCASSLVQGNTEAFFGQGTRLTVV.

By sample share, this clonotype is medium-sized. The J gene is TRBJ1-2, the V gene TRBV11-2; D not resolved. In germline, CDR1 is SGHAT, CDR2 FQNNGV. V lost 5 bases and J 8 bases, leaving 15 bases between the germline ends. This CDR3 contains 13 residues. The CDR3 region is CASSAVAIQGYTF. CDR3 sequence (DNA): TGTGCCAGCAGCGCCGTCGCAATACAAGGCTACACCTTC. Full variable domain (rest looked up from reference TRBV11-2 and TRBJ1-2): EAGVAQSPRYKIIEKRQSVAFWCNPISGHATLYWYQQILGQGPKLLIQFQNNGVVDDSQLPKDRFSAERLKGVDSTLKIQPAKLEDSAVYLCASSAVAIQGYTFGSGTRLTVV.

This chain connects TRBV19 to TRBJ2-5, with D perhaps matching TRBD1 or TRBD2 (5 bases each). V lost 7 bases, J lost 1 base, and 13 bases lay in between. This CDR3 spans 14 amino acids. The germline V gene has CDR1 LNHDA and CDR2 SQIVND (reference sequence). As DNA, the CDR3 is TGTGCCAGTACCCCCGGGACGTCCCAAGAGACCCAGTACTTC. This codes for CASTPGTSQETQYF.

This clonotype was observed a few times. This chain links TRBV27 with TRBJ2-2; D call uncertain. The CDR3 length is 14 residues. Trimming removed 1 base from V and 3 bases from J, with 6 bases in between. Per germline, CDR1 MNHEY and CDR2 SMNVEV (reference sequence). The DNA for the CDR3 is TGTGCCAGCAGTTTATTTCCTGACACCGGGGAGCTGTTTTTT. It codes for CASSLFPDTGELFF.

The rearrangement joins TRBV28 to TRBJ1-3, with unresolved D. V was clipped by 2 bases and J by 0 bases, with 8 bases between them. The CDR3 sequence is 15 residues long. Germline CDR1 MDHEN, CDR2 SYDVKM. Here the CDR3 reads CASSLQSSSGNTIYF. The CDR3 DNA reads as TGTGCCAGCAGTTTACAGTCAAGCTCTGGAAACACCATATATTTT.

The V call is TRBV7-2, the J call TRBJ1-1, with D unclear. CDR3 length: 14 residues. V dropped 0 bases and J dropped 3 bases, with 8 bases sitting between them. From germline, CDR1 is SGHTA and CDR2 FQGNSA. The CDR3 DNA follows: TGTGCCAGCAGCTTAGCGGAGGGCGACACTGAAGCTTTCTTT. Its translation: CASSLAEGDTEAFF.

This clonotype was observed once. The chain carries TRBV7-3 and TRBJ2-5, with 14 nucleotides matching TRBD2. The CDR3 has 15 amino acids. Germline V gene lookup returns CDR1 SGHTA and CDR2 FQGTGA. The V segment lost 5 bases and the J segment 2 bases; nucleotides outside the gene matches: 1. This chain's CDR3 is CASSRLAGGQETQYF. For the CDR3, the DNA is TGTGCCAGCAGCCGACTAGCGGGGGGGCAAGAGACCCAGTACTTC.

This clonotype was seen more than once but under ten times. The chain is built from TRBV7-3 and TRBJ1-1, with TRBD1 as a possible D gene (5 bases). Trimming pared 5 bases from V and 1 base from J, leaving 11 bases between. The CDR3 runs 14 residues. In germline, CDR1 is SGHTA, CDR2 FQGTGA. The CDR3 spells CASSGGRSNTEAFF. CDR3 coding DNA: TGTGCCAGCAGCGGGGGACGGTCGAACACTGAAGCTTTCTTT. The full variable domain, its missing parts supplied by reference TRBV7-3 and TRBJ1-1, is GAGVSQTPSNKVTEKGKYVELRCDPISGHTALYWYRQSLGQGPEFLIYFQGTGAADDSGLPNDRFFAVRPEGSVSTLKIQRTERGDSAVYLCASSGGRSNTEAFFGQGTRLTVV.

The chain combines TRBV13 with TRBJ2-7; no reliable D call. Trimming pared 2 bases from V and 6 bases from J, leaving 5 bases between. This CDR3 has 11 amino acids. From germline, CDR1 is PRHDT and CDR2 FYEKMQ (reference sequence). CDR3 sequence: CASSLSGEQYF. The CDR3 bases are TGTGCCAGCAGCTTATCCGGCGAGCAGTACTTC.

V gene TRBV18 combines with J gene TRBJ2-3; a weak D match, TRBD2 (6 bases). The V end was cut by 4 bases, the J end by 5 bases, with 16 bases between. The CDR3 extends over 15 amino acids. Germline-derived CDR1 and CDR2 are KGHSH and LQKENI. CDR3 coding DNA: TGTGCCAGCTCACGGCAATTAGGAGGGGAAGATACGCAGTATTTT. Residues: CASSRQLGGEDTQYF.

This clonotype was seen a handful of times. This sequence joins TRBV6-2 or TRBV6-3 and TRBJ2-7, with D hard to call. V lost 4 bases to trimming and J lost 0 bases, with 13 bases between them. The CDR3 extends over 15 amino acids. Per the germline V gene, CDR1 is MNHEY and CDR2 is SVGEGT. CDR3 in DNA: TGTGCCAGCAGTTGGACCCATCAAAGCTCCTACGAGCAGTACTTC. Translated: CASSWTHQSSYEQYF.

This clonotype was seen only a few times. The chain employs TRBV6-6 and TRBJ1-2; a weak D match, TRBD1 (5 bases). V was trimmed by 0 bases and J by 2 bases, leaving 7 bases between them. Per the germline V gene, CDR1 is MNHNY and CDR2 is SVGAGI (reference sequence). This CDR3 comprises 14 residues. CDR3 DNA sequence: TGTGCCAGCAGTTACTCTGGGGGAAACTATGGCTACACCTTC. Translated, it gives CASSYSGGNYGYTF.

This chain connects TRBV7-2 to TRBJ2-3; TRBD2 is a possible D gene (5 bases). Trimming pared 1 base from V and 2 bases from J, leaving 10 bases between. The length of the CDR3 is 15 residues. Germline V gene lookup returns CDR1 SGHTA and CDR2 FQGNSA. The CDR3 DNA is TGTGCCAGCAGCTTAGATCGGGGAGACACAGATACGCAGTATTTT. This codes for CASSLDRGDTDTQYF.

In this sample, this clonotype turned up a few times. The chain carries TRBV7-2 and TRBJ2-3; tentatively, D is TRBD2 (6 bases). The V end was cut by 1 base, the J end by 1 base, with 12 bases between. There are 16 residues in the CDR3. Germline-derived CDR1 and CDR2 are SGHTA and FQGNSA. In DNA, the CDR3 is TGTGCCAGCAGCTTAGGGGCTAGCGTTGGCACAGATACGCAGTATTTT. It translates to CASSLGASVGTDTQYF.

The count of this clonotype is one. The chain is built from TRBV20-1 and TRBJ2-5, with 7 positions matching TRBD2. V lost 0 bases to trimming and J lost 5 bases; unmatched junction nucleotides: 12. Germline V gives CDR1 DFQATT, CDR2 SNEGSKA (reference sequence). CDR3 length: 16 amino acids. CDR3 sequence: CSARDGSRAGDETQYF. DNA for the CDR3: TGCAGTGCTAGAGATGGGTCGAGGGCGGGAGATGAGACCCAGTACTTC.

This clonotype was seen more than once but under ten times. The chain uses TRBV6-4 and TRBJ2-2, with a tentative D call TRBD1 (5 bases). The CDR3 sequence is 14 residues long. The germline gives CDR1 MRHNA, CDR2 SNTAGT. Trimming shortened V by 6 bases and J by 0 bases, and 8 bases separated the two germline ends. CDR3 DNA sequence: TGTGCCAGCAGCCAGGGTTCGAACACCGGGGAGCTGTTTTTT. It specifies CASSQGSNTGELFF.

This clonotype appeared a few times. This chain uses TRBV19 with TRBJ1-3; D is unresolved. V was pared by 3 bases and J by 0 bases, with 15 bases between. There are 17 residues in the CDR3. Germline values: CDR1 LNHDA, CDR2 SQIVND (reference sequence). The CDR3 nucleotides are TGTGCCAGTAGTATTTCGGCAGATCCGAGCTCTGGAAACACCATATATTTT. Translating gives CASSISADPSSGNTIYF.

V and J are TRBV28 and TRBJ2-7, with D possibly called TRBD1 or TRBD2 (6 bases each). This CDR3 has 14 residues. Trimming stripped 6 bases from V and 3 bases from J, with 15 bases between. Germline V gene sequence: CDR1 MDHEN, CDR2 SYDVKM. This CDR3 is CASRKNGGNYEQYF. In DNA form, the CDR3 reads TGTGCCAGCAGAAAAAACGGGGGCAACTACGAGCAGTACTTC.

Here the CDR3 DNA reads TGTGCCAGCAGCCACGCTAGGGGACCTACCGAAAACATTCAGTACTTC. It encodes CASSHARGPTENIQYF. The rearrangement links TRBV6-6 to TRBJ2-4; possibly TRBD1 or TRBD2 for D (5 bases each). V was shortened by 6 bases and J by 5 bases, with 20 bases between the two germline ends. Germline V lookup: CDR1 MNHNY, CDR2 SVGAGI (reference sequence). There are 16 residues in the CDR3.

This clonotype is medium-sized. This rearrangement joins TRBV29-1 to TRBJ1-2, with 8 bases lining up with TRBD1. CDR3 length: 15 residues. V shed 6 bases, J shed 1 base, and the junction held 10 bases outside the gene matches. Germline-derived CDR1 and CDR2 are SQVTM and ANQGSEA. The CDR3 sequence is CSVRGTGSFNYGYTF. The DNA for the CDR3 is TGCAGCGTCAGGGGGACAGGCTCCTTTAACTATGGCTACACCTTC.

This clonotype was seen a few times. The V gene is TRBV15, the J gene TRBJ2-1; either TRBD1 or TRBD2 may fit D (5 bases each). The V end lost 1 base, the J end lost 8 bases, and 12 bases lay between the germline ends. Germline-derived CDR1 and CDR2 are LNHNV and YYDKDF (reference sequence). This CDR3 contains 14 residues. The CDR3 DNA reads as TGTGCCACCAGCAGAGTCCGGCAGGGACATGAGCAGTTCTTC. Its translation: CATSRVRQGHEQFF.

This chain uses TRBV30 with TRBJ2-2, with a possible D match to TRBD1 (5 bases). Trimming took 2 bases from V and 6 from J, leaving 10 bases between them. The CDR3 loop spans 13 amino acids. In germline, CDR1 is GTSNPN, CDR2 SVGIG (reference sequence). In nucleotides, the CDR3 is TGTGCCTGGAGTTCCCAGGGTCCCGGGGAGCTGTTTTTT. Amino acid sequence: CAWSSQGPGELFF.

This chain links TRBV18 with TRBJ1-2; D not resolved. The V end was cut by 2 bases, the J end by 0 bases, with 16 bases between. Germline V lookup: CDR1 KGHSH, CDR2 LQKENI. This CDR3 has 17 amino acids. The CDR3 sequence: CASSPWEKPLSNYGYTF. The CDR3 nucleotides read TGTGCCAGCTCACCATGGGAGAAACCTCTTTCTAACTATGGCTACACCTTC.

The genes are TRBV7-3 and TRBJ2-7; D may be TRBD1 (5 bases). The V end was cut by 0 bases, the J end by 4 bases, with 13 bases between. This CDR3 contains 15 residues. The germline V gene has CDR1 SGHTA and CDR2 FQGTGA. The CDR3 sequence: CASSLTVGAGYEQYF. CDR3 nucleotides: TGTGCCAGCAGCTTAACGGTAGGGGCTGGTTACGAGCAGTACTTC.

The chain uses TRBV6-1 and TRBJ2-6, with a tentative D call TRBD2 (5 bases). Trimming shortened V by 10 bases and J by 2 bases, and 12 bases separated the two germline ends. The length of the CDR3 is 14 residues. Per germline, CDR1 MNHNS and CDR2 SASEGT. CDR3 nucleotide sequence: TGTGCCATCACCCCCGGGGCTGGGGCCAACGTCCTGACTTTC. Amino acid sequence: CAITPGAGANVLTF.